A selection of T cell receptor beta chains follows, all from one sample in a study of response to subunit inactivated influenza vaccine. TCRdb redid the calling of the RT-PCR reads with MiXCR, one entry per CDR3 protein. The repertoire includes about 500,000 distinct CDR3 sequences, 16% of them detected once, and 2.5% to 3.5% sits in the top ten. The source was CD4+ T cells sorted from PBMCs, collected around 2 years after vaccination. The receptors were gathered from a man between 50 and 69 years old who received an inactivated influenza vaccine. Both conserved end residues are part of each CDR3. A D gene is named only where the DNA matches it firmly. Not all rows give a size; the values are once, few, many and, for expanded clones, a class.

J | D | size | V | CDR3 | DNA
TRBJ2-7 | TRBD1 | few | TRBV28 | CASSLYRTGGFEQYF | TGTGCCAGCAGTTTATATCGGACAGGGGGCTTTGAGCAGTACTTC
TRBJ2-5 | NA | few | TRBV4-2 | CASSQSGGAARETQYF | TGTGCCAGCAGCCAATCGGGGGGCGCCGCCAGGGAGACCCAGTACTTC
TRBJ2-5 | NA | NA | TRBV15 | CATLLRESTKETQYF | TGTGCCACCCTTCTTCGGGAAAGTACCAAAGAGACCCAGTACTTC
TRBJ2-5 | NA | few | TRBV27 | CASSSRTIQETQYF | TGTGCCAGCAGTTCCCGGACTATTCAAGAGACCCAGTACTTC
TRBJ1-5 | TRBD1 | medium-sized | TRBV7-2 | CASSQYRGNQPQHF | TGTGCCAGCAGCCAATACAGGGGAAATCAGCCCCAGCATTTT
TRBJ2-7 | TRBD2 | NA | TRBV20-1 | CSARTSGLALSYEQYF | TGCAGTGCTAGGACCTCGGGACTAGCGCTCTCCTACGAGCAGTACTTC
TRBJ2-3 | NA | few | TRBV20-1 | CSGRSGGTDTQYF | TGCAGTGGACGTAGCGGTGGCACAGATACGCAGTATTTT
TRBJ2-1 | NA | NA | TRBV29-1 | CSVEMRTFLGNEQFF | TGCAGCGTTGAGATGCGGACCTTCTTGGGCAATGAGCAGTTCTTC
TRBJ2-7 | TRBD2 | few | TRBV3-1 | CASSLTSGSIGEQYF | TGTGCCAGCAGCCTCACTAGCGGGAGTATAGGCGAGCAGTACTTC
TRBJ1-1 | TRBD1 | many | TRBV11-2 | CASSLPSRQGRTEAFF | TGTGCCAGCAGCTTACCATCGCGACAGGGGCGCACTGAAGCTTTCTTT
TRBJ2-1 | NA | NA | TRBV20-1 | CSAFADYSYNEQFF | TGCAGTGCGTTCGCCGACTACTCCTACAATGAGCAGTTCTTC
TRBJ2-3 | TRBD2 | NA | TRBV3-1 | CASSQHTSASTDTQYF | TGTGCCAGCAGCCAACATACTAGCGCAAGCACAGATACGCAGTATTTT
TRBJ2-2 | NA | NA | TRBV10-3 | CAISDSTPGELFF | TGTGCCATCAGTGACAGTACCCCCGGGGAGCTGTTTTTT
TRBJ2-1 | NA | NA | TRBV29-1 | CSVEGPNEQFF | TGCAGCGTTGAGGGCCCCAATGAGCAGTTCTTC
TRBJ2-3 | NA | NA | TRBV5-1 | CASSLGSGRRSTDTQYF | TGCGCCAGCTCCTTAGGGAGCGGGCGGAGGAGCACAGATACGCAGTATTTT
TRBJ1-5 | NA | few | TRBV5-6 | CASSLGGKEQPQHF | TGTGCCAGCAGCTTGGGAGGGAAGGAACAGCCCCAGCATTTT